Given below is one T cell receptor (beta chain) in context. Original processing notes: Scientists estimated how many nucleated cells there were by amplifying reference gene primers. TCRdb's table, derived via immunoSEQ multiplex PCR, lists solely in-frame clones and lacks some. The V and J calls and clone size were taken over from that table, and D and trimming were inferred from the DNA. This table has some 83,000 clones, 88% appearing once. The record originates from a study of blood T cell repertoires in COVID-19. Study details: Samples taken during acute and convalescent COVID-19 were collected in the United States, Italy and Spain. Sources were T cells, B-cell-depleted T cells, or PBMCs; the material itself was cDNA or gDNA.

This CDR3 has 16 amino acids. V gave up 8 bases and J gave up 0 bases, with 18 bases separating them. Per germline, CDR1 MNHEY and CDR2 SMNVEV (reference sequence). This receptor was identified in a man aged 60 to 75 with acute or convalescent COVID-19. What was sequenced was peripheral blood. This chain connects TRBV27 to TRBJ2-3, with a tentative D call TRBD2 (6 bases). The CDR3 DNA reads as TGTGCCAGCGCCACCCTCGTAGCGGCAAGCACAGATACGCAGTATTTT. Translation: CASATLVAASTDTQYF.